This T cell receptor (beta chain) is from a study of blood T cell repertoires in COVID-19. Turning to the study itself: Sites across the United States, Italy and Spain contributed samples from acute and convalescent COVID-19. Nucleic acid was either cDNA or gDNA, and it came from T cells, B-cell-depleted T cells, or PBMCs.

In germline, CDR1 is LGHDT, CDR2 YNNKEL (reference sequence). V was pared by 2 bases and J by 1 base, with 10 bases between. The length of the CDR3 is 15 residues. Under the authors' procedure: The authors estimated nucleated cell counts from reference gene primer amplification. Sequenced by immunoSEQ multiplex PCR; TCRdb stores in-frame clones only, minus some. V, J and clone size derive from that table, while D and trimming were established from the DNA sequence. The table has roughly 190,000 clones, approximately 90% seen once. What was sequenced was peripheral blood. The clonotype comes from a man aged 55 to 70 with active or convalescent COVID-19. This chain joins TRBV3-1 (or the pseudogene TRBV3-2) and TRBJ2-3; possibly TRBD1 for D (6 bases). The CDR3 DNA follows: TGTGCCAGCAGCCAACAGAAGGGGGGCACAGATACGCAGTATTTT. Its protein product is CASSQQKGGTDTQYF.